This TCR beta chain was captured in a study of cytomegalovirus exposure and HLA in healthy donors. Overall study context: Roughly 85 million unique TCRs from HLA-typed donors were held in an early release of data. Study-level findings and limits: Exclusion applied to some V segments, including TRBV6-2 and TRBV6-3, as they were indistinguishable.

PCR employed 60 Vbeta and 13 Jbeta primers. Sequenced by immunoSEQ multiplex PCR; TCRdb stores in-frame clones only, minus some. This sample's clone table lists about 150,000 clones. In regard to this clone: The antigen is not known.

With V trimmed by 1 base and J by 4 bases, 7 bases remained unmatched. The CDR3 spans 16 residues. Germline values: CDR1 SGHKS, CDR2 YYEKEE (reference sequence). The sequencing input was PBMCs. V gene TRBV5-5 combines with J gene TRBJ2-5, with 10 bases matching TRBD2. This clonotype was obtained from a man aged 30 to 39 in good health and CMV-seronegative. This CDR3 reads CASSLRLAGVRETQYF. The CDR3 region has the DNA TGTGCCAGCAGCTTGAGGCTAGCGGGAGTACGAGAGACCCAGTACTTC.